This T cell receptor beta chain was captured by sequencing in a study of blood T cell repertoires in COVID-19. Study as a whole: The samples span acute and convalescent COVID-19 from the United States, Italy and Spain. In each case, the material was cDNA or gDNA derived from T cells, B-cell-depleted T cells, or PBMCs.

The CDR3 covers 11 residues. CDR1 and CDR2 (germline): GTSNPN, SVGIG (reference sequence). Original data processing: Researchers report that nucleated cell counts were estimated from reference gene primer amplification. The protocol was immunoSEQ multiplex PCR, while the TCRdb copy is restricted to in-frame clones and leaves out a portion. That table gives V, J and clone size, and the DNA gave D and trimming. The table has about 37,000 clones, 80% to 95% seen once. The clonotype originates from an elderly woman with acute or convalescent COVID-19. Sequencing input: peripheral blood. The J gene is TRBJ2-7, the V gene TRBV30; TRBD1 matches 7 bases. CDR3 amino acids: CAQGNIYEQYF. The CDR3 nucleotides read TGTGCACAGGGGAACATCTACGAGCAGTACTTC.